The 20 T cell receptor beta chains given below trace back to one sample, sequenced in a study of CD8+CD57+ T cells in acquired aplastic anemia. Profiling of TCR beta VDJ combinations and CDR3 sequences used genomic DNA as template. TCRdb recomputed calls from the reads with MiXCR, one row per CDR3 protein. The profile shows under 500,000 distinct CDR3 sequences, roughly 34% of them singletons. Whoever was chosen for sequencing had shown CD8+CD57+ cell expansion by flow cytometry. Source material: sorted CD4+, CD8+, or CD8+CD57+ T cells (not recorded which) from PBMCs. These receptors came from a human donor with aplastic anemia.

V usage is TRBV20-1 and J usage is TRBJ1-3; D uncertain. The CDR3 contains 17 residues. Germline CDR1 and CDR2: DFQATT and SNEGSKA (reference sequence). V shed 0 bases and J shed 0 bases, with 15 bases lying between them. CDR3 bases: TGCAGTGCTAGAGATTATTTCTCCTACTCCTCTGGAAACACCATATATTTT. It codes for CSARDYFSYSSGNTIYF.

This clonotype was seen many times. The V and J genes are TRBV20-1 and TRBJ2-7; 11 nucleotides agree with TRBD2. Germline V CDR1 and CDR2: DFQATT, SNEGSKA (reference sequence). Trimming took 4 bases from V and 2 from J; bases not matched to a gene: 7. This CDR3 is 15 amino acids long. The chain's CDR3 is CSAMPLAGGPYEQYF. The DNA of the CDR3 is TGCAGTGCTATGCCGCTAGCGGGAGGTCCCTACGAGCAGTACTTC.

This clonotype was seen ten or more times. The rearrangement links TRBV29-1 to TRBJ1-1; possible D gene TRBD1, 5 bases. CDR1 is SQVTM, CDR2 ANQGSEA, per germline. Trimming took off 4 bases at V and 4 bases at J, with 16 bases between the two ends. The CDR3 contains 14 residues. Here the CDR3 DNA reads TGCAGCGTTGGCCAGGGATCGTTCGGCACTGAAGCTTTCTTT. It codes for CSVGQGSFGTEAFF.

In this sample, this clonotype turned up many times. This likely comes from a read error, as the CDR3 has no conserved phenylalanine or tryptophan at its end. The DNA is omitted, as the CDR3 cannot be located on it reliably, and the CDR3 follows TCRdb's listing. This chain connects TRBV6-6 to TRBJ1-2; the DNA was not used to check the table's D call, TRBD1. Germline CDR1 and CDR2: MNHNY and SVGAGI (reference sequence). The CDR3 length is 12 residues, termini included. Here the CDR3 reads CASSYSGDKAYT.

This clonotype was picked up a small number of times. CDR3 in amino acids: CASSLVTTLRETQYF. The CDR3 coding sequence is TGTGCCAGCAGCTTAGTAACCACCCTAAGGGAGACCCAGTACTTC. The chain is built from TRBV7-9 and TRBJ2-5, with no clear D. This CDR3 is 15 amino acids long. The ends were cut back, 1 base at V and 5 bases at J, with 14 bases in the middle. Germline lookup yields CDR1 SEHNR and CDR2 FQNEAQ (reference sequence).

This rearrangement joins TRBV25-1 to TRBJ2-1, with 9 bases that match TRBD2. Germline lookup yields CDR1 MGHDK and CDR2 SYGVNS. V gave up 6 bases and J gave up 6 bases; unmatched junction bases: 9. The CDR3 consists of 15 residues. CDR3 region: CASSVLAGLCNEQFF. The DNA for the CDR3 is TGTGCCAGCAGCGTACTAGCGGGCCTTTGCAATGAGCAGTTCTTC.

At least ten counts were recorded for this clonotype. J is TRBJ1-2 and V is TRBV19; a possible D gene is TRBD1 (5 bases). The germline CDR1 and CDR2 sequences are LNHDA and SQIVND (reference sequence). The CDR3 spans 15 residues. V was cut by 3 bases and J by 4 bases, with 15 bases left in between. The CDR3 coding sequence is TGTGCCAGTAGTATCGACTACCAGGGAATCTATGGCTACACCTTC. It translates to CASSIDYQGIYGYTF.

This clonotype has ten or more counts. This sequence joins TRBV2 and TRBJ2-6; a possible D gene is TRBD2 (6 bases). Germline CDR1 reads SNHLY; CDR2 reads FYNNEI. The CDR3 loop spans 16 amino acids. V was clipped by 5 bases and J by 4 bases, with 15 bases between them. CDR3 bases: TGTGCCAGCAGTCGTTCGCGGGACCGGGGGGCCAACGTCCTGACTTTC. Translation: CASSRSRDRGANVLTF.

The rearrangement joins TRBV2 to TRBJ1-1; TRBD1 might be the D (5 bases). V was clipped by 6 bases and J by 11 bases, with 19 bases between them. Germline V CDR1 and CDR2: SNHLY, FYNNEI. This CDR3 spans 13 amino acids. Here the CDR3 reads CASSVEGTDRAFF. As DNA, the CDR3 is TGTGCCAGCAGCGTAGAGGGGACCGATCGGGCTTTCTTT. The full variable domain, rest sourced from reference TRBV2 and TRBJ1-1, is EPEVTQTPSHQVTQMGQEVILRCVPISNHLYFYWYRQILGQKVEFLVSFYNNEISEKSEIFDDQFSVERPDGSNFTLKIRSTKLEDSAMYFCASSVEGTDRAFFGQGTRLTVV.

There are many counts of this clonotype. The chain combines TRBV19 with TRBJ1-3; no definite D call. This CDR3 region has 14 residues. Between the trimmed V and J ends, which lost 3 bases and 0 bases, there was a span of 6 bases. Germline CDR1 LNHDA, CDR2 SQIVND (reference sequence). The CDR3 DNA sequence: TGTGCCAGTAGTATGGCGGGCTCTGGAAACACCATATATTTT. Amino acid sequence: CASSMAGSGNTIYF.

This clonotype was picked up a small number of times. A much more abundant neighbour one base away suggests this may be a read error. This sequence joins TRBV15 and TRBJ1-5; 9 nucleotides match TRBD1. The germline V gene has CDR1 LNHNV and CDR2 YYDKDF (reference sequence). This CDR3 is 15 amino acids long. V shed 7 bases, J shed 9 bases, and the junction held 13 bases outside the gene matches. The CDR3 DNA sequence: TGTGCCACCACAACACAGGGGGCGAGAAGTCGGCCCCAGCATTTT. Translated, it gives CATTTQGARSRPQHF.

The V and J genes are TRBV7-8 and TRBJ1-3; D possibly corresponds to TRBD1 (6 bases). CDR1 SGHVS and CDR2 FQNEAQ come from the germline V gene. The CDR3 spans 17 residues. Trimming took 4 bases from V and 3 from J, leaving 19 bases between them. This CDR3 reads CASSSEAGEYFGNTIYF. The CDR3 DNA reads TGTGCCAGCAGCTCGGAAGCAGGGGAATATTTTGGAAACACCATATATTTT.

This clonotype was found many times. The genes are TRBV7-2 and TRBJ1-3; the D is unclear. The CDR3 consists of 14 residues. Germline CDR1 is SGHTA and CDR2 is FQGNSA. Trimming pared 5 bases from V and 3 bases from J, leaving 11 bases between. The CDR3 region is CASSRGSDGNTIYF. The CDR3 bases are TGTGCCAGCAGCCGGGGTTCCGATGGAAACACCATATATTTT. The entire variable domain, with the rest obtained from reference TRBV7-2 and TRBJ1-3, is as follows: GAGVSQSPSNKVTEKGKDVELRCDPISGHTALYWYRQSLGQGLEFLIYFQGNSAPDKSGLPSDRFSAERTGGSVSTLTIQRTQQEDSAVYLCASSRGSDGNTIYFGEGSWLTVV.

For the CDR3, the DNA is TGTGCCAGCAGTCAAACAGGACTTAGCAATCAGCCCCAGCATTTT. It codes for CASSQTGLSNQPQHF. The chain joins TRBV6-1 to TRBJ1-5; tentatively, D is TRBD1 (5 bases). The germline gives CDR1 MNHNS, CDR2 SASEGT. The CDR3 is 15 residues long. V gave up 5 bases and J gave up 0 bases, with 11 bases separating them.

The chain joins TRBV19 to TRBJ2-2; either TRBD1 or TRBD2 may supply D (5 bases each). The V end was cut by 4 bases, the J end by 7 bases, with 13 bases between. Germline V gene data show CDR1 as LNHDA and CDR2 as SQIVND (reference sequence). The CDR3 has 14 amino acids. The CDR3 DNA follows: TGTGCCAGTAGTAGGGGCAGGGCGGGCGGGGAGCTGTTTTTT. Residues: CASSRGRAGGELFF.

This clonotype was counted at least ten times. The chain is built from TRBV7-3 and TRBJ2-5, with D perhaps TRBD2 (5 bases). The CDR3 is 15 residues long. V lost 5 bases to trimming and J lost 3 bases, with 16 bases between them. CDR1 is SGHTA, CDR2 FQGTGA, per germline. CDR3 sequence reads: CASSDRGRAEETQYF. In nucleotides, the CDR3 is TGTGCCAGCAGCGACCGAGGGCGGGCAGAAGAGACCCAGTACTTC.

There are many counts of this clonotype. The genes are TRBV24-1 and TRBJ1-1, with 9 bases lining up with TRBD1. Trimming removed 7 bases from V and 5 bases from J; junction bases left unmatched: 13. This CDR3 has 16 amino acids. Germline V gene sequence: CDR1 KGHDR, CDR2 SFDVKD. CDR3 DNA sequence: TGTGCCACCAGACCTCCTAGGACAGGGGTGGCGACTGAAGCTTTCTTT. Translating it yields CATRPPRTGVATEAFF.

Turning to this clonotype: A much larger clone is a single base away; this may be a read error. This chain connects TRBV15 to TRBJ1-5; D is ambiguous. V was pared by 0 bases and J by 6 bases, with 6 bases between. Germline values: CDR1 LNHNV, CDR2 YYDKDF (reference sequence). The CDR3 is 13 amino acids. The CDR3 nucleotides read TGTGCCACCAGCAGAGATCCCTCTCAGCCCCAGCATTTT. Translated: CATSRDPSQPQHF.

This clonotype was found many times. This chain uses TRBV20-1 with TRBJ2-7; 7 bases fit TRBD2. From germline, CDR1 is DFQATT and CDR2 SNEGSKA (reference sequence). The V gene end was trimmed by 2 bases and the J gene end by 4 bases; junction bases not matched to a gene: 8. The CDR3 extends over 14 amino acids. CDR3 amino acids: CSARLSSGTYEQYF. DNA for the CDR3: TGCAGTGCTAGACTGTCCAGCGGGACTTACGAGCAGTACTTC.

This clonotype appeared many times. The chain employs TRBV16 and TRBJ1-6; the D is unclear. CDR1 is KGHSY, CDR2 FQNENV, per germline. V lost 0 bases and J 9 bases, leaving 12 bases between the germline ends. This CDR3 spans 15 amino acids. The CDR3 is CASSQSRDLGSPLHF. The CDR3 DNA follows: TGTGCCAGCAGCCAATCTCGGGATTTGGGTTCACCCCTCCACTTT.